The 12 T cell receptor beta chains below all came from one sample that was sequenced in a study of T-cell memory formation after mild COVID-19. Using its own MiXCR run on the 5' RACE reads, TCRdb lists one record per CDR3 protein. The profile shows 120,000 to 150,000 distinct CDR3 sequences, roughly 21% of them singletons. Sequences were obtained from PBMCs or a T cell subset sorted from them (not recorded which). The source is an adult woman who had mild COVID-19 (a few samples of this study predate the infection). Cell type and time point are not known.

In its sample, this clonotype was seen a few times. The chain carries TRBV5-1 and TRBJ2-3; D is unresolved. Trimming cost V 4 bases and J 0 bases, with 12 bases left between them. The CDR3 totals 15 residues. In germline, CDR1 is SGHRS, CDR2 YFSETQ. CDR3 DNA: TGCGCCAGCAGCCGGCTGGGAACTAGCACAGATACGCAGTATTTT. This encodes CASSRLGTSTDTQYF.

This clonotype came up a few times. The rearrangement links TRBV12-3 or TRBV12-4 to TRBJ2-1, with 12 bases lining up with TRBD2. Trimming cost V 5 bases and J 0 bases; bases outside gene matches: 5. CDR3 length: 17 residues. Here the CDR3 DNA reads TGTGCCAGCAGTCCAGCGACTAGCGGGAGCTCCTACAATGAGCAGTTCTTC. Protein product: CASSPATSGSSYNEQFF.

There are a few counts of this clonotype. This sequence joins TRBV4-3 and TRBJ1-4; 8 nucleotides line up with TRBD1. The CDR3 sequence is 13 residues long. J was trimmed by 10 bases and V by 1 base; bases with no gene match: 2. Germline-derived CDR1 and CDR2 are LGHNA and YSLEER. In DNA, the CDR3 is TGCGCCAGCAGCCAAGGGACAGGGTTAAAACTGTTTTTT. It specifies CASSQGTGLKLFF.

V gene TRBV5-5 combines with J gene TRBJ2-2; no clear D. Germline V gives CDR1 SGHKS, CDR2 YYEKEE (reference sequence). The V gene lost 2 bases and the J gene lost 6 bases, with 8 bases spanning the gap. The CDR3 sequence is 13 residues long. CDR3 sequence reads: CASSLSQSGELFF. CDR3 coding DNA: TGTGCCAGCAGCTTATCTCAATCCGGGGAGCTGTTTTTT.

The chain couples TRBV5-1 to TRBJ2-1, with D hard to call. Trimming removed 1 base from V and 9 bases from J, with 11 bases in between. Germline loops: CDR1 SGHRS, CDR2 YFSETQ. CDR3 length equals 13 residues. CDR3 residues: CASSLIAGAEQFF. The CDR3, as DNA: TGCGCCAGCAGCTTGATTGCCGGCGCTGAGCAGTTCTTC.

This clonotype showed up just a few times. The chain joins TRBV24-1 to TRBJ2-7; maybe TRBD2 (6 bases). Trimming took 12 bases from V and 0 from J, leaving 14 bases between them. Germline V gene sequence: CDR1 KGHDR, CDR2 SFDVKD. The CDR3 consists of 13 residues. The CDR3 protein is CASDAGSSYEQYF. For the CDR3, the DNA is TGTGCCTCCGATGCGGGGAGCTCCTACGAGCAGTACTTC.

The rearrangement uses TRBV3-1 and TRBJ1-1; D possibly corresponds to TRBD1 (5 bases). The germline V and J ends were trimmed by 0 bases and 4 bases, with 12 bases remaining between them. The CDR3 totals 15 residues. The germline V gene encodes CDR1 LGHDT and CDR2 YNNKEL (reference sequence). In DNA form, the CDR3 reads TGTGCCAGCAGCCAAGAAGGGGTGGGCGCCACTGAAGCTTTCTTT. Translating gives CASSQEGVGATEAFF.

This clonotype occurred a few times. The chain has TRBV19 and TRBJ1-5, with D possibly matching TRBD1 (6 bases). CDR1 LNHDA and CDR2 SQIVND come from the germline V gene (reference sequence). Trimming took 5 bases from V and 5 from J, leaving 19 bases between them. The CDR3 spans 16 residues. CDR3 coding DNA: TGTGCCAGTAGTCGACGCTCAGGGGCAGCTGATCAGCCCCAGCATTTT. Translation: CASSRRSGAADQPQHF.

The V gene is TRBV5-5, the J gene TRBJ2-7, with 7 bases identical to TRBD1. In germline, CDR1 is SGHKS, CDR2 YYEKEE (reference sequence). Losses at the gene ends were 3 bases for V and 0 bases for J; bases not matched to a gene: 6. CDR3 length: 15 amino acids. CDR3 nucleotide sequence: TGTGCCAGCAGCTCCCCATGGACAGGCTCCTACGAGCAGTACTTC. This encodes CASSSPWTGSYEQYF.

The chain recombines TRBV18 with TRBJ1-3, with D hard to call. The CDR3 spans 15 residues. CDR1 is KGHSH and CDR2 is LQKENI in the germline V gene. V lost 5 bases and J lost 0, with 11 bases in between. For the CDR3, the DNA is TGTGCCAGCTCAGCGACACGCACCTCTGGAAACACCATATATTTT. Its translation is CASSATRTSGNTIYF. Complete variable domain (other parts from reference TRBV18 and TRBJ1-3): NAGVMQNPRHLVRRRGQEARLRCSPMKGHSHVYWYRQLPEEGLKFMVYLQKENIIDESGMPKERFSAEFPKEGPSILRIQQVVRGDSAAYFCASSATRTSGNTIYFGEGSWLTVV.

The chain employs TRBV7-9 and TRBJ2-3; 8 nucleotides align to TRBD2. Germline CDR1 SEHNR, CDR2 FQNEAQ (reference sequence). The CDR3 runs to 16 residues. V lost 1 base to trimming and J lost 2 bases; unmatched junction nucleotides: 5. The CDR3, as DNA: TGTGCCAGCAGCTTAGAAAGCGGGGGTCCCACAGATACGCAGTATTTT. This sequence encodes CASSLESGGPTDTQYF.

In its sample, this clonotype was seen many times. J is TRBJ2-3 and V is TRBV7-9; tentatively, D is TRBD2 (5 bases). This CDR3 is built from 14 residues. Germline V lookup: CDR1 SEHNR, CDR2 FQNEAQ (reference sequence). Trimming left V 4 bases short and J 0 bases short, with 8 bases between. DNA for the CDR3: TGTGCCAGCAGCTCTGGCGGGAGCACAGATACGCAGTATTTT. Protein: CASSSGGSTDTQYF.